This T cell receptor (beta chain) is from a study of stem cell transplantation in POMP-related autoinflammatory disease. Study context: The study hypothesized thymoproteasome defects skew the TRB repertoire via impaired CD8+ selection. DNA chimerism showed 100% graft donor engraftment of neutrophils and platelets through one year. Points from the study as a whole: In patients with PRAID, every analyzed T-cell subset tended to show lower diversity and higher clonality.

Data came from immunoSEQ multiplex PCR; TCRdb stores just in-frame clones and leaves some out. The sample holds some 70,000 clones, approximately 91% seen once. PRAID featured immunodeficiency plus autoinflammation. Trimming removed 4 bases at V and 1 base at J, with 8 bases between. The CDR3 is 14 amino acids. In germline, CDR1 is MNHEY, CDR2 SVGAGI. Worth noting for this clone: Its matching antigen is unknown.

The sequenced sample was CD4+ T cells from PBMCs, obtained after stem cell transplantation. The clonotype was recovered from a human patient with POMP-related autoinflammation and immune dysregulation (PRAID). Some T cells may be supplied by the graft donor. V and J are TRBV6-5 and TRBJ1-5; D not resolved. The CDR3 region has the DNA TGTGCCAGCAGTTCGCCAGGAAGCAATCAGCCCCAGCATTTT. This gives the protein CASSSPGSNQPQHF.